The sequence of this T cell receptor (beta chain) was determined in a study of blood T cell repertoires in COVID-19. The CDR3 is 15 amino acids. With 0 bases clipped from V and 2 bases from J, the junction kept 1 base outside the gene matches. The germline V gene encodes CDR1 MNHEY and CDR2 SVGAGI. Remarks on this clone: The sample has other DNA sequences that encode this CDR3 too.

Here immunoSEQ multiplex PCR was the method, and the copy in TCRdb shows in-frame clones only, minus some. This table has under 250,000 clones, 92% appearing once. Sequenced material: peripheral blood. The chain links TRBV6-5 to TRBJ2-7; the match to TRBD1 covers 10 bases. The receptor comes from a man aged 30 to 39 with acute or convalescent COVID-19. The CDR3 nucleotides are TGTGCCAGCAGTTACTCGGGACAGGGGACCTACGAGCAGTACTTC. As protein: CASSYSGQGTYEQYF.